These 11 T cell receptor beta chains were sequenced from one sample in a study of blood T cell repertoires in COVID-19. The assay was immunoSEQ multiplex PCR, and TCRdb's table has in-frame clones only and misses some. The sample includes roughly 150,000 clones, 65% to 90% of them seen just once. The sample comprised peripheral blood. These receptors originate from a woman aged 45-65 years with acute or convalescent COVID-19.

This rearrangement joins TRBV2 to TRBJ2-7; TRBD1 matches 8 bases. The CDR3 sequence is 14 residues long. Germline-derived CDR1 and CDR2 are SNHLY and FYNNEI. The J segment lost 1 base and the V segment lost 4 bases, leaving 3 bases of the junction unmatched. The CDR3 sequence: CASSADRASYEQYF. The CDR3 nucleotides read TGTGCCAGCAGTGCGGACAGGGCGTCCTACGAGCAGTACTTC.

This CDR3 is CSASPPGGFTF. Here the CDR3 DNA reads TGCAGTGCTAGTCCCCCAGGGGGGTTCACCTTC. V usage is TRBV20-1 and J usage is TRBJ1-2; TRBD1 matches at 7 bases. The ends lost 3 bases at V and 13 bases at J; junction bases unmatched: 8. This CDR3 has 11 residues. The germline V gene has CDR1 DFQATT and CDR2 SNEGSKA (reference sequence).

The chain recombines TRBV7-6 with TRBJ2-1; a possible D gene is TRBD2 (5 bases). The CDR3 spans 17 residues. The germline CDR1 and CDR2 sequences are SGHVS and FNYEAQ. Trimming cost V 2 bases and J 4 bases, with 18 bases left between them. CDR3 region: CASSLLPTGSRYNEQFF. The CDR3 DNA reads TGTGCCAGCAGCTTACTGCCTACGGGGAGCCGATACAATGAGCAGTTCTTC.

The rearrangement uses TRBV2 and TRBJ1-1, with 8 nucleotides matching TRBD1. Germline loops: CDR1 SNHLY, CDR2 FYNNEI. V trimming: 4 bases; J trimming: 1 base; junction bases outside the gene matches: 2. This CDR3 contains 14 residues. The CDR3: CASSGQGANTEAFF. In nucleotides, the CDR3 is TGTGCCAGCAGTGGCCAGGGGGCGAACACTGAAGCTTTCTTT.

This clone was seen more than once but under ten times. The V and J genes are TRBV15 and TRBJ1-1, with TRBD1 matching 8 bases. With V trimmed by 3 bases and J by 4 bases, 1 base remained unmatched. The CDR3 spans 13 residues. Germline V gene lookup returns CDR1 LNHNV and CDR2 YYDKDF (reference sequence). The CDR3 DNA reads TGTGCCACCAGCAGGGACAGGGCCACTGAAGCTTTCTTT. Translating gives CATSRDRATEAFF.

The chain carries TRBV28 and TRBJ2-1, with D possibly being TRBD2 (7 bases). The CDR3 runs 15 residues. Germline CDR1 MDHEN, CDR2 SYDVKM. Between the trimmed V and J ends, which lost 6 bases and 5 bases, there was a span of 17 bases. In nucleotides, the CDR3 is TGTGCCAGCAGGGGGGGGCGGGATAATCACAATGAGCAGTTCTTC. Its translation: CASRGGRDNHNEQFF.

A single count supports this clone. This chain links TRBV7-8 with TRBJ2-7, with TRBD2 identical over 8 bases. Trimming cost V 3 bases and J 4 bases; bases outside gene matches: 14. The CDR3 spans 17 residues. Looked up from germline, CDR1 is SGHVS and CDR2 is FQNEAQ. CDR3 in DNA: TGTGCCAGCAGCTTCACCAGCGGGGGCAGGGTAATGTACGAGCAGTACTTC. As protein: CASSFTSGGRVMYEQYF.

This clone was recorded once. The rearrangement uses TRBV18 and TRBJ1-2; a weak D match, TRBD1 (5 bases). The CDR3 is 14 residues long. Germline lookup yields CDR1 KGHSH and CDR2 LQKENI. V was cut by 3 bases and J by 6 bases, with 14 bases left in between. CDR3 nucleotides: TGTGCCAGCTCACCTCAAGGGGTCAGCAATGGCTACACCTTC. This encodes CASSPQGVSNGYTF.

The chain carries TRBV30 and TRBJ1-5, with 7 nucleotides matching TRBD1. The ends lost 4 bases at V and 6 bases at J; junction bases unmatched: 6. The CDR3 runs to 13 residues. Germline CDR1 is GTSNPN and CDR2 is SVGIG (reference sequence). The CDR3 spells CAWTGGPGQPQHF. Here the CDR3 DNA reads TGTGCCTGGACAGGGGGTCCGGGTCAGCCCCAGCATTTT.

The chain carries TRBV10-3 and TRBJ2-1; D may be TRBD2 (6 bases). Trimming shortened V by 0 bases and J by 9 bases, and 15 bases separated the two germline ends. This CDR3 spans 15 amino acids. In germline, CDR1 is ENHRY, CDR2 SYGVKD. For the CDR3, the DNA is TGTGCCATCAGTGAGTCATTAGGGACTGTCAGTGAGCAGTTCTTC. It translates to CAISESLGTVSEQFF.

This clone was found once. V is TRBV5-6 and J is TRBJ1-1; D might be TRBD1 (6 bases). Trimming removed 2 bases from V and 1 base from J, with 18 bases in between. The CDR3 extends over 17 amino acids. Germline V lookup: CDR1 SGHDT, CDR2 YYEEEE. DNA for the CDR3: TGTGCCAGCAGCTTAGAAGACAGGTTCGAGAGGAACACTGAAGCTTTCTTT. It yields the protein CASSLEDRFERNTEAFF.